A single sample is the source of the 27 T cell receptor beta chains below, sequenced in a study of T cells in localized non-small cell lung cancer. Repertoires were generated with immunoSEQ multiplex PCR, while TCRdb's copy carries only in-frame clones and drops some. The table lists about 74,000 clones, 65% to 85% of them singletons. This sample comprised peripheral blood, obtained before any cancer treatment. These receptors came from an older female donor with stage I lung adenocarcinoma.

The chain joins TRBV5-1 to TRBJ2-2, with D perhaps given as TRBD1 or TRBD2 (6 bases each). CDR1 SGHRS and CDR2 YFSETQ come from the germline V gene. The CDR3 loop spans 17 amino acids. V lost 0 bases to trimming and J lost 3 bases, with 15 bases between them. The CDR3 DNA reads as TGCGCCAGCAGCTTGGGTCGGGGGCGGAGTGACACCGGGGAGCTGTTTTTT. Its translation is CASSLGRGRSDTGELFF.

The rearrangement links TRBV5-1 to TRBJ2-2, with no clear D. Germline V gene sequence: CDR1 SGHRS, CDR2 YFSETQ. V dropped 0 bases and J dropped 1 base, with 7 bases sitting between them. This CDR3 contains 15 residues. CDR3 amino acids: CASSLAPVNTGELFF. CDR3 nucleotide sequence: TGCGCCAGCAGCTTGGCTCCCGTGAACACCGGGGAGCTGTTTTTT.

The chain links TRBV4-1 to TRBJ2-7; tentatively, D is TRBD2 (6 bases). The V end was cut by 0 bases, the J end by 7 bases, with 19 bases between. The CDR3 contains 16 residues. From germline, CDR1 is MGHRA and CDR2 YSYEKL. The CDR3 bases are TGCGCCAGCAGCCAAGATAACGAGCGGGCCGCTGAGGAGCAGTACTTC. Translation: CASSQDNERAAEEQYF.

This clone appeared a single time. This chain links TRBV7-3 with TRBJ2-1; 8 bases map to TRBD2. The CDR3 extends over 16 amino acids. V trimming: 0 bases; J trimming: 3 bases; junction bases outside the gene matches: 4. Per germline, CDR1 SGHTA and CDR2 FQGTGA. CDR3 sequence: CASSLTASGLYNEQFF. In DNA, the CDR3 is TGTGCCAGCAGCTTAACGGCTAGCGGGCTCTACAATGAGCAGTTCTTC.

The V call is TRBV10-3, the J call TRBJ1-4, with D possibly being TRBD1 (6 bases). The V end lost 7 bases, the J end lost 5 bases, and 20 bases lay between the germline ends. This CDR3 is built from 16 residues. The germline V gene encodes CDR1 ENHRY and CDR2 SYGVKD. CDR3 coding DNA: TGTGCCATCAAGGGGGGGCCCGGGGCCGAAAATGAAAAACTGTTTTTT. Translated, it gives CAIKGGPGAENEKLFF.

The chain combines TRBV9 with TRBJ2-7; 7 bases line up with TRBD1. Trimming removed 3 bases from V and 6 bases from J; junction bases left unmatched: 3. The CDR3 is 12 residues long. Germline V gene data show CDR1 as SGDLS and CDR2 as YYNGEE. The CDR3 sequence is CASSAQGTEQYF. The CDR3 DNA reads TGTGCCAGCAGCGCACAGGGGACCGAGCAGTACTTC. Together with reference TRBV9 and TRBJ2-7, the CDR3 gives the full variable domain: DSGVTQTPKHLITATGQRVTLRCSPRSGDLSVYWYQQSLDQGLQFLIQYYNGEERAKGNILERFSAQQFPDLHSELNLSSLELGDSALYFCASSAQGTEQYFGPGTRLTVT.

The chain combines TRBV5-4 with TRBJ1-2; tentatively, D is TRBD1 (6 bases). The V and J ends lost 4 bases and 5 bases respectively, with 18 bases between them. CDR1 SGHNT and CDR2 YYREEE come from the germline V gene (reference sequence). The CDR3 is made up of 15 amino acids. The CDR3 region is CASSQDREGGYGYTF. In DNA, the CDR3 is TGTGCCAGCAGCCAAGATCGTGAAGGGGGATATGGCTACACCTTC.

CDR3 amino acids: CASSRAGGASNQPQHF. The CDR3 coding sequence is TGTGCCAGCAGCAGGGCGGGGGGCGCTAGCAATCAGCCCCAGCATTTT. The chain carries TRBV7-9 and TRBJ1-5, with D perhaps matching TRBD1 (6 bases). CDR1 and CDR2 from the germline V gene are SEHNR and FQNEAQ (reference sequence). This CDR3 contains 16 residues. The V gene lost 5 bases and the J gene lost 0 bases, with 14 bases spanning the gap.

The genes are TRBV7-6 and TRBJ2-5; 11 nucleotides match TRBD1. This CDR3 has 15 residues. The junction had 12 bases not matched to a gene; V was cut back by 4 bases and J by 11 bases. CDR1 and CDR2 (germline): SGHVS, FNYEAQ. CDR3 region: CASSSGTGGRWEQYF. As DNA, the CDR3 is TGTGCCAGCAGCTCTGGGACAGGGGGACGGTGGGAGCAGTACTTC.

The chain employs TRBV18 and TRBJ1-5; D might be TRBD1 (6 bases). The CDR3 contains 15 residues. Trimming pared 3 bases from V and 7 bases from J, leaving 16 bases between. CDR1 and CDR2 (germline): KGHSH, LQKENI. The CDR3 DNA reads TGTGCCAGCTCACCCGCGGGACATTCGGGCCAGCCCCAGCATTTT. Its protein product is CASSPAGHSGQPQHF.

The chain has TRBV10-2 and TRBJ1-2, with 7 positions matching TRBD1. The ends lost 0 bases at V and 5 bases at J; junction bases unmatched: 9. This CDR3 has 16 amino acids. From germline, CDR1 is WSHSY and CDR2 SAAADI. DNA of the CDR3: TGCGCCAGCAGTGAGTCAGGCCAGGGGGGTCGGTATGGCTACACCTTC. This sequence encodes CASSESGQGGRYGYTF.

V gene TRBV6-5 combines with J gene TRBJ1-2; 10 nucleotides match TRBD1. The CDR3 has 13 amino acids. Germline CDR1 and CDR2: MNHEY and SVGAGI. Trimming at V came to 6 bases and at J to 5 bases, leaving 3 bases not matched to a gene. The chain's CDR3 is CASRGGQGYGYTF. The CDR3 DNA reads TGTGCCAGCAGGGGGGGACAGGGGTATGGCTACACCTTC.

The chain links TRBV5-1 to TRBJ2-7, with D possibly being TRBD2 (7 bases). Trimming removed 8 bases at V and 5 bases at J, with 17 bases between. Germline lookup yields CDR1 SGHRS and CDR2 YFSETQ. The CDR3 length is 13 residues. CDR3 DNA: TGCGCCAGTAGGCTACGGGGGGCCCACGAGCAGTACTTC. Its protein product is CASRLRGAHEQYF.

This clone was observed once. J is TRBJ2-7 and V is TRBV27; 9 bases match TRBD2. The V gene's germline CDR1 is MNHEY and CDR2 SMNVEV (reference sequence). The V gene end was trimmed by 5 bases and the J gene end by 3 bases; junction bases not matched to a gene: 8. The CDR3 sequence is 15 residues long. The CDR3 DNA is TGTGCCAGCAGTCTGACTAGCGGAGAAAACTACGAGCAGTACTTC. This codes for CASSLTSGENYEQYF.

Turning to this clone: The sample holds other DNA sequences that translate to the same CDR3. The gene calls are TRBV7-2 and TRBJ2-7, with 9 bases that match TRBD2. CDR3 size: 14 residues. Germline CDR1 and CDR2: SGHTA and FQGNSA. After removal of 1 base from V and 7 bases from J, the junction contained 5 bases not matched to a gene. The CDR3 DNA is TGTGCCAGCAGCTTAGGGGCTAGCGGGGAAGAGCAGTACTTC. This sequence encodes CASSLGASGEEQYF.

CDR3 in DNA: TGTGCCAGCAGCTTAGTACTGGGTCCCTACGAGCAGTACTTC. Translating it yields CASSLVLGPYEQYF. The chain employs TRBV13 and TRBJ2-7; D is uncertain. V was clipped by 1 base and J by 2 bases, with 9 bases between them. This CDR3 contains 14 residues. Germline lookup yields CDR1 PRHDT and CDR2 FYEKMQ (reference sequence).

The V gene is TRBV4-2, the J gene TRBJ2-3; D gene ambiguous. V was trimmed by 0 bases and J by 10 bases, leaving 20 bases between them. Germline V gene sequence: CDR1 LGHNA, CDR2 YNFKEQ. CDR3 length: 16 residues. The CDR3, as DNA: TGTGCCAGCAGCCAAGATCGGGTTAATCTCCAAATTCCGCAGTATTTT. It translates to CASSQDRVNLQIPQYF.

In this sample, this clone turned up a few times. The V call is TRBV4-2, the J call TRBJ2-1, with D tentatively TRBD1 or TRBD2 (5 bases each). The CDR3 consists of 16 residues. V was clipped by 4 bases and J by 6 bases, with 19 bases between them. Germline values: CDR1 LGHNA, CDR2 YNFKEQ. The DNA of the CDR3 is TGTGCCAGCAGCCCCTCCGGGACCAGCACATCCAATGAGCAGTTCTTC. It encodes CASSPSGTSTSNEQFF.

This clone was recorded only once. The chain links TRBV7-3 to TRBJ2-2; D ambiguous. V was pared by 3 bases and J by 5 bases, with 10 bases between. There are 14 residues in the CDR3. Germline V gives CDR1 SGHTA, CDR2 FQGTGA. The CDR3 here is CASSFSPGTGELFF. CDR3 DNA: TGTGCCAGCAGCTTCTCTCCCGGGACCGGGGAGCTGTTTTTT.

The chain joins TRBV6-1 to TRBJ2-1, with a tentative D call TRBD1 (6 bases). The germline V and J ends were trimmed by 10 bases and 3 bases, with 16 bases remaining between them. CDR3 size: 14 residues. CDR1 MNHNS and CDR2 SASEGT come from the germline V gene. The CDR3, as DNA: TGTGCCACCTTCAGCCAGGGGATCTACAATGAGCAGTTCTTC. Translation gives CATFSQGIYNEQFF.

The rearrangement joins TRBV19 to TRBJ1-5; D ambiguous. The germline gives CDR1 LNHDA, CDR2 SQIVND (reference sequence). The CDR3 runs 15 residues. Trimming cost V 8 bases and J 0 bases, with 14 bases left between them. The CDR3 reads CASCRRPDSNQPQHF. The CDR3 DNA sequence: TGTGCCAGTTGCAGACGTCCGGATAGCAATCAGCCCCAGCATTTT.

The V gene is TRBV7-9, the J gene TRBJ1-1, with D maybe TRBD1 (5 bases). Per germline, CDR1 SEHNR and CDR2 FQNEAQ (reference sequence). This CDR3 contains 12 residues. Trimming pared 5 bases from V and 10 bases from J, leaving 14 bases between. The DNA for the CDR3 is TGTGCCAGCAGCGGGACGTTTGAGAGAGCTTTCTTT. The encoded protein is CASSGTFERAFF.

The genes are TRBV7-9 and TRBJ1-4; D is possibly TRBD1 (6 bases). This CDR3 is built from 16 residues. Germline CDR1 reads SEHNR; CDR2 reads FQNEAQ (reference sequence). Trimming removed 5 bases from V and 8 bases from J, with 21 bases in between. CDR3 sequence: CASSPTQRGAREKLFF. CDR3 in DNA: TGTGCCAGCAGCCCAACTCAACGGGGGGCAAGAGAAAAACTGTTTTTT.

The V call is TRBV15, the J call TRBJ1-5; 8 bases fit TRBD1. The CDR3 totals 15 residues. The germline V gene encodes CDR1 LNHNV and CDR2 YYDKDF (reference sequence). The J segment lost 4 bases and the V segment lost 2 bases, leaving 4 bases of the junction unmatched. DNA of the CDR3: TGTGCCACCAGCAGAAAGGGACAGGAGAATCAGCCCCAGCATTTT. It specifies CATSRKGQENQPQHF.

The chain is built from TRBV28 and TRBJ1-1; the D is unclear. Germline V CDR1 and CDR2: MDHEN, SYDVKM. With 8 bases removed from V and 5 bases from J, the gap between germline ends came to 9 bases. The CDR3 is made up of 11 amino acids. CDR3 region: CASRALTEAFF. CDR3 nucleotides: TGTGCCAGCCGGGCCTTGACTGAAGCTTTCTTT.

The gene calls are TRBV9 and TRBJ2-7; 8 bases are shared with TRBD2. CDR1 and CDR2 (germline): SGDLS, YYNGEE. The CDR3 totals 14 residues. J gave up 6 bases and V 0 bases, and 5 bases lay outside the gene matches. CDR3 nucleotides: TGTGCCAGCAGCGTAGACCCTAGCGGGCCCGAGCAGTACTTC. Residues: CASSVDPSGPEQYF.

The genes are TRBV9 and TRBJ2-5, with TRBD2 matching 11 bases. In germline, CDR1 is SGDLS, CDR2 YYNGEE. This CDR3 contains 17 residues. With 0 bases clipped from V and 5 bases from J, the junction kept 9 bases outside the gene matches. The CDR3 region is CASSVGVAGGPGETQYF. The CDR3 nucleotides are TGTGCCAGCAGCGTAGGTGTAGCGGGGGGGCCCGGGGAGACCCAGTACTTC. Drawing the rest from reference TRBV9 and TRBJ2-5, the complete variable domain is DSGVTQTPKHLITATGQRVTLRCSPRSGDLSVYWYQQSLDQGLQFLIQYYNGEERAKGNILERFSAQQFPDLHSELNLSSLELGDSALYFCASSVGVAGGPGETQYFGPGTRLLVL.